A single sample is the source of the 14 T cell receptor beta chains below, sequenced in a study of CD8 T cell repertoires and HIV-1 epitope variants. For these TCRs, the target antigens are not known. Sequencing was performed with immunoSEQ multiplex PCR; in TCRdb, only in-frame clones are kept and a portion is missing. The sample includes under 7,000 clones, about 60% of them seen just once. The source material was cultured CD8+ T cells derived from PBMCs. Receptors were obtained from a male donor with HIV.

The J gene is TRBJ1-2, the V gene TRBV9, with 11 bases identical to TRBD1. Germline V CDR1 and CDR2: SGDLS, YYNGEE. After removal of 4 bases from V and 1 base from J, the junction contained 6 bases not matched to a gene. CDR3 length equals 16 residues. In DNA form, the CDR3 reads TGTGCCAGCAGCCCCCCGGGGACAGGGGGTAACTATGGCTACACCTTC. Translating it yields CASSPPGTGGNYGYTF.

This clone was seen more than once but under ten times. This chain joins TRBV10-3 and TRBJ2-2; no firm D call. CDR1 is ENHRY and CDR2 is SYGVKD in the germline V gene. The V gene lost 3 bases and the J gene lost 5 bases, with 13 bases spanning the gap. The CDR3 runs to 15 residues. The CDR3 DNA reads TGTGCCATCAGTGAAAATCTAGGCGTTACCGGGGAGCTGTTTTTT. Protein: CAISENLGVTGELFF.

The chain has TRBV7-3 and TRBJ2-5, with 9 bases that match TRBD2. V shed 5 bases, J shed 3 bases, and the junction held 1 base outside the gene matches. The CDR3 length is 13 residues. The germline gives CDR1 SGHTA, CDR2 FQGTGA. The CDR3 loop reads CASSPSGKETQYF. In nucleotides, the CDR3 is TGTGCCAGCAGCCCTAGCGGGAAAGAGACCCAGTACTTC.

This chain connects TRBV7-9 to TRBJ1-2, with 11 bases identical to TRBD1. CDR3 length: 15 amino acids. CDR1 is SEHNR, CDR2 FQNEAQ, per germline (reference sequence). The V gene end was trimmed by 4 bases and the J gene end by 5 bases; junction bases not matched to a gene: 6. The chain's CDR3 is CASSSGQGALYGYTF. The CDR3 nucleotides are TGTGCCAGCAGCTCTGGACAGGGGGCCCTTTATGGCTACACCTTC.

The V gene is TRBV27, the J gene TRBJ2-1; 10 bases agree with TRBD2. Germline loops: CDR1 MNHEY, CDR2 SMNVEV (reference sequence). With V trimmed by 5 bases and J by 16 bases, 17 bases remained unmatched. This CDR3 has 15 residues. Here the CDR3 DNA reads TGTGCCAGCAGTCTAACCCTAACTAGCGGGAACGGTGAATTCTTC. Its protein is CASSLTLTSGNGEFF.

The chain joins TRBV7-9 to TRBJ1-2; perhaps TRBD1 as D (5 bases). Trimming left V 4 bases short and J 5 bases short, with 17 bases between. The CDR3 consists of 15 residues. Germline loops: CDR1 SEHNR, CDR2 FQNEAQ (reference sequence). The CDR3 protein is CASSYPTTGTYGYTF. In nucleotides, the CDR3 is TGTGCCAGCAGCTACCCAACGACGGGGACTTATGGCTACACCTTC.

CDR3 region: CASSIGTWGYNQPQHF. The CDR3, as DNA: TGTGCCAGTAGTATAGGAACGTGGGGATACAATCAGCCCCAGCATTTT. V usage is TRBV19 and J usage is TRBJ1-5; D is unclear. CDR1 and CDR2 (germline): LNHDA, SQIVND (reference sequence). This CDR3 has 16 amino acids. V was trimmed by 1 base and J by 3 bases, leaving 13 bases between them. Full variable domain (remainder filled in from reference TRBV19 and TRBJ1-5): DGGITQSPKYLFRKEGQNVTLSCEQNLNHDAMYWYRQDPGQGLRLIYYSQIVNDFQKGDIAEGYSVSREKKESFPLTVTSAQKNPTAFYLCASSIGTWGYNQPQHFGDGTRLSIL.

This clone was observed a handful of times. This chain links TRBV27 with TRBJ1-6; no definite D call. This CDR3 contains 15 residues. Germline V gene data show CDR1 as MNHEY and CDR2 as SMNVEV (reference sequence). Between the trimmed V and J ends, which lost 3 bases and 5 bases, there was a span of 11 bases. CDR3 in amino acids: CASSLRAADNSPLHF. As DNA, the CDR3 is TGTGCCAGCAGTTTGCGCGCAGCTGATAATTCACCCCTCCACTTT.

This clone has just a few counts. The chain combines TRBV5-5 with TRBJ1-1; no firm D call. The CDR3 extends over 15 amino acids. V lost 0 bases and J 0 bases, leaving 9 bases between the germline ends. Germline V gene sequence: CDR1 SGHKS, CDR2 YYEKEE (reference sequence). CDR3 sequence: CASSLAGVMNTEAFF. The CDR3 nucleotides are TGTGCCAGCAGCTTGGCGGGAGTTATGAACACTGAAGCTTTCTTT. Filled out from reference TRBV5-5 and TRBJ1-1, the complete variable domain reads DAGVTQSPTHLIKTRGQQVTLRCSPISGHKSVSWYQQVLGQGPQFIFQYYEKEERGRGNFPDRFSARQFPNYSSELNVNALLLGDSALYLCASSLAGVMNTEAFFGQGTRLTVV.

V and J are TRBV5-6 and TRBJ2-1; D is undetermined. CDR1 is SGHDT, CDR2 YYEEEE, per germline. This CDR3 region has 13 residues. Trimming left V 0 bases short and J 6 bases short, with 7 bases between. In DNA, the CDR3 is TGTGCCAGCAGCTTGGTGCAGGCCAATGAGCAGTTCTTC. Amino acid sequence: CASSLVQANEQFF.

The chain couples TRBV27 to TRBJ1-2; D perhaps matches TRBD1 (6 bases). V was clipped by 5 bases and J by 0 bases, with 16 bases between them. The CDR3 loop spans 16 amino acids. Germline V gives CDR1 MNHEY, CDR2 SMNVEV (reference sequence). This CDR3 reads CASSRTVDKANYGYTF. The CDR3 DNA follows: TGTGCCAGCAGTCGGACAGTTGATAAAGCTAACTATGGCTACACCTTC.

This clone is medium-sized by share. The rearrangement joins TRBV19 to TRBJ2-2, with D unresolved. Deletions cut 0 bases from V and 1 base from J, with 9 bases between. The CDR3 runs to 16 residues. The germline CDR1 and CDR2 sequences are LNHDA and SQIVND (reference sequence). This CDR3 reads CASSIDLRGNTGELFF. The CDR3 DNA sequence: TGTGCCAGTAGTATAGATCTTCGTGGGAACACCGGGGAGCTGTTTTTT.

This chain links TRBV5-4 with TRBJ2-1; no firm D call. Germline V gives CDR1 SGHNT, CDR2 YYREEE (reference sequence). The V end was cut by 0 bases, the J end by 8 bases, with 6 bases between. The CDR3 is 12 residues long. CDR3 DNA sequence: TGTGCCAGCAGCTTGGGCGAGGATGAGCAGTTCTTC. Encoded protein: CASSLGEDEQFF.

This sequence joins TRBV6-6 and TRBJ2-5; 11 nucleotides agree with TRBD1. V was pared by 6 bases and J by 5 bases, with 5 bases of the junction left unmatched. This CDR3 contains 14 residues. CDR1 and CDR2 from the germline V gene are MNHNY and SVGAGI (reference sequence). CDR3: CASSRTGGMETQYF. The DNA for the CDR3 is TGTGCCAGCAGCCGGACAGGGGGCATGGAGACCCAGTACTTC.